This T cell receptor beta chain was recorded in a study of breast tumors, draining lymph nodes, adjacent tissues. Germline V gene sequence: CDR1 MDHEN, CDR2 SYDVKM. With 5 bases removed from V and 8 bases from J, the gap between germline ends came to 15 bases. The CDR3 runs 14 residues. Axillary draining lymph nodes of breast cancer patients supplied the node samples. TCRdb used MiXCR to reprocess the multiplex PCR reads, holding one entry per CDR3 protein. The sample lists 150,000 to 200,000 distinct CDR3 sequences; approximately 30% were seen once. The rearrangement uses TRBV28 and TRBJ1-4; D perhaps matches TRBD1 (6 bases). Sequencing was performed on axillary lymph node tissue. This clonotype was sampled from a female donor with breast cancer. Some clones in this sample may be carry-over from other donors' samples. The CDR3 sequence is CASSPPPRGEKLFF. DNA for the CDR3: TGTGCCAGCAGTCCACCTCCCAGGGGCGAAAAACTGTTTTTT.